This TCR beta chain was recorded in a study of CD8 T cells in ankylosing spondylitis. TCRdb ran MiXCR on the 5' RACE reads and lists one entry per CDR3 protein. The table has roughly 230,000 distinct CDR3 sequences, 8% to 11% seen once. CDR1 and CDR2 from the germline V gene are MNHNS and SASEGT. V lost 2 bases to trimming and J lost 4 bases, with 12 bases between them. This CDR3 is 14 amino acids long. The receptor was isolated from a male donor with ankylosing spondylitis or in good health (not recorded which). Sequenced input: blood, either unsorted or a sorted T cell fraction (not recorded which). The V gene is TRBV6-1, the J gene TRBJ2-7, with D tentatively TRBD1 or TRBD2 (6 bases each). The CDR3 spells CASSEQQGGYEQYF. The CDR3 nucleotides are TGTGCCAGCAGTGAACAACAGGGAGGATACGAGCAGTACTTC.